One sample yielded the 20 T cell receptor beta chains listed below, sequenced in a study of blood T cell repertoires in COVID-19. Profiling relied on immunoSEQ multiplex PCR, and the TCRdb table lists in-frame clones only, not all of them. The sample carries roughly 120,000 clones, roughly 80% recorded once. The sequencing input was peripheral blood. The receptors were gathered from a man between 45 and 60 years old with acute or convalescent COVID-19.

This clone was counted at least ten times. The chain uses TRBV12-5 and TRBJ2-2, with TRBD2 matching over 9 bases. The germline gives CDR1 LGHNT, CDR2 FRNRAP. The CDR3 runs to 16 residues. The junction had 10 bases not matched to a gene; V was cut back by 6 bases and J by 5 bases. The CDR3 reads CASGGPAGGGTGELFF. Here the CDR3 DNA reads TGTGCTAGTGGGGGGCCAGCGGGAGGTGGAACCGGGGAGCTGTTTTTT.

This sequence joins TRBV11-2 and TRBJ2-7, with 11 bases aligning to TRBD2. This CDR3 is built from 16 residues. Germline CDR1 and CDR2: SGHAT and FQNNGV. Losses at the gene ends were 0 bases for V and 2 bases for J; bases not matched to a gene: 3. The CDR3 loop reads CASSLEPSGGTYEQYF. The CDR3 DNA is TGTGCCAGCAGCTTAGAGCCTAGCGGGGGGACCTACGAGCAGTACTTC.

This clone came up once. The sample contains more than one DNA sequence encoding this CDR3. The chain employs TRBV24-1 and TRBJ2-1, with 8 nucleotides matching TRBD2. The J segment lost 5 bases and the V segment lost 3 bases, leaving 5 bases of the junction unmatched. CDR3 length: 15 amino acids. CDR1 and CDR2 from the germline V gene are KGHDR and SFDVKD. As DNA, the CDR3 is TGTGCCACCAGTGATCCGCGAGCGGGAGACAATGAGCAGTTCTTC. Its protein is CATSDPRAGDNEQFF.

The chain uses TRBV18 and TRBJ2-7; a weak D match, TRBD1 (6 bases). The V and J ends lost 3 bases and 1 base respectively, with 16 bases between them. The CDR3 length is 16 residues. Per germline, CDR1 KGHSH and CDR2 LQKENI. The CDR3 coding sequence is TGTGCCAGCTCACCTATTTCAGGGGTGGCTTCCTACGAGCAGTACTTC. Its translation is CASSPISGVASYEQYF.

This sequence joins TRBV3-1 (or the pseudogene TRBV3-2) and TRBJ2-3; no clear D. In germline, CDR1 is LGHDT, CDR2 YNNKEL (reference sequence). This CDR3 region has 13 residues. V gave up 0 bases and J gave up 6 bases, with 7 bases separating them. DNA for the CDR3: TGTGCCAGCAGCCAAGACGACGGGGATACGCAGTATTTT. Its protein product is CASSQDDGDTQYF.

V and J are TRBV28 and TRBJ1-2; 9 nucleotides match TRBD1. Per the germline V gene, CDR1 is MDHEN and CDR2 is SYDVKM. Losses at the gene ends were 3 bases for V and 4 bases for J; bases not matched to a gene: 6. This CDR3 has 15 residues. The CDR3 reads CASSFPTGGSYGYTF. Written as DNA, the CDR3 is TGTGCCAGCAGTTTCCCCACAGGGGGCAGCTATGGCTACACCTTC.

The sample holds a few counts of this clone. The chain couples TRBV11-1 to TRBJ2-2; D remains unclear. This CDR3 spans 13 amino acids. V was trimmed by 5 bases and J by 6 bases, leaving 10 bases between them. CDR1 is SGHAT, CDR2 FQDESV, per germline (reference sequence). The CDR3 coding sequence is TGTGCCAGCAGCGTACAGAAATCCGGGGAGCTGTTTTTT. Encoded protein: CASSVQKSGELFF. Full variable domain (remainder filled in from reference TRBV11-1 and TRBJ2-2): EAEVAQSPRYKITEKSQAVAFWCDPISGHATLYWYRQILGQGPELLVQFQDESVVDDSQLPKDRFSAERLKGVDSTLKIQPAELGDSAMYLCASSVQKSGELFFGEGSRLTVL.

This clone was seen only a few times. V usage is TRBV4-1 and J usage is TRBJ1-6; unclear D gene. Germline loops: CDR1 MGHRA, CDR2 YSYEKL. The ends were cut back, 4 bases at V and 7 bases at J, with 14 bases in the middle. The CDR3 is made up of 15 amino acids. CDR3 loop: CASSLSVGMNSPLHF. DNA of the CDR3: TGCGCCAGCAGCCTTTCGGTGGGCATGAATTCACCCCTCCACTTT.

The chain has TRBV6-2 or TRBV6-3 and TRBJ2-5; D possibly corresponds to TRBD2 (5 bases). Trimming left V 6 bases short and J 2 bases short, with 19 bases between. The CDR3 has 16 residues. The germline V gene has CDR1 MNHEY and CDR2 SVGEGT. The CDR3 coding sequence is TGTGCCAGCAGCCTACTTAGAGCGGATGGGCAAGAGACCCAGTACTTC. Translated, it gives CASSLLRADGQETQYF.

The rearrangement joins TRBV2 to TRBJ1-4; 11 bases are a match to TRBD1. The germline V gene encodes CDR1 SNHLY and CDR2 FYNNEI. After removal of 5 bases from V and 7 bases from J, the junction contained 3 bases not matched to a gene. The CDR3 contains 14 residues. CDR3 sequence: CASSPDRGPEKLFF. CDR3 bases: TGTGCCAGCAGTCCGGACAGGGGGCCTGAAAAACTGTTTTTT.

The chain combines TRBV4-1 with TRBJ2-2, with D uncertain. CDR3 length equals 14 residues. The V gene's germline CDR1 is MGHRA and CDR2 YSYEKL. Between the trimmed V and J ends, which lost 1 base and 6 bases, there was a span of 9 bases. The CDR3 reads CASSQGVGSGELFF. The CDR3 DNA sequence: TGCGCCAGCAGCCAAGGCGTCGGGTCCGGGGAGCTGTTTTTT.

The V call is TRBV28, the J call TRBJ1-2; 7 bases match TRBD1. The germline gives CDR1 MDHEN, CDR2 SYDVKM. This CDR3 is built from 14 residues. V gave up 1 base and J gave up 5 bases; unmatched junction bases: 4. CDR3 bases: TGTGCCAGCAGTTTATTCGACAGGGTATATGGCTACACCTTC. Translated, it gives CASSLFDRVYGYTF.

The chain links TRBV18 to TRBJ1-1; 9 bases match TRBD1. The ends lost 4 bases at V and 3 bases at J; junction bases unmatched: 9. The CDR3 sequence is 16 residues long. From germline, CDR1 is KGHSH and CDR2 LQKENI. The CDR3 sequence: CASSLSTGGRDTEAFF. DNA for the CDR3: TGTGCCAGCTCACTGAGCACAGGGGGCAGGGACACTGAAGCTTTCTTT.

The chain carries TRBV13 and TRBJ2-7; 13 bases match TRBD2. V gave up 5 bases and J gave up 6 bases; unmatched junction bases: 13. Germline V gene sequence: CDR1 PRHDT, CDR2 FYEKMQ (reference sequence). The CDR3 extends over 17 amino acids. CDR3 DNA sequence: TGTGCCAGCAGCGAAACTAGCGGGAGGGCCTTTTTCTTCGAGCAGTACTTC. Translating it yields CASSETSGRAFFFEQYF.

The V call is TRBV9, the J call TRBJ2-3, with unresolved D. Germline V gene data show CDR1 as SGDLS and CDR2 as YYNGEE. This CDR3 region has 15 residues. The V and J ends lost 1 base and 2 bases respectively, with 11 bases between them. CDR3 coding DNA: TGTGCCAGCAGCGTACACGGGTACCCCACAGATACGCAGTATTTT. Translating it yields CASSVHGYPTDTQYF.

The chain carries TRBV6-1 and TRBJ2-3, with 8 bases matching TRBD2. J lost 2 bases, V lost 4 bases, and 8 bases had no gene match. The CDR3 is 16 amino acids. CDR1 and CDR2 from the germline V gene are MNHNS and SASEGT. Here the CDR3 reads CASSALGGGTTDTQYF. The CDR3 DNA is TGTGCCAGCAGTGCTCTAGGCGGGGGGACCACAGATACGCAGTATTTT.

This clone was counted at least ten times. At the DNA level, this CDR3 is encoded by other sequences in the same sample as well. V gene TRBV11-2 combines with J gene TRBJ2-7; tentatively, D is TRBD1 (5 bases). V lost 5 bases and J 3 bases, leaving 11 bases between the germline ends. Germline V lookup: CDR1 SGHAT, CDR2 FQNNGV. The length of the CDR3 is 13 residues. Written as DNA, the CDR3 is TGTGCCAGCAGCCTCGACAGAGACTACGAGCAGTACTTC. Encoded protein: CASSLDRDYEQYF.

V gene TRBV28 combines with J gene TRBJ2-7, with D perhaps matching TRBD1 (6 bases). Trimming took 7 bases from V and 3 from J, leaving 13 bases between them. Germline V CDR1 and CDR2: MDHEN, SYDVKM. CDR3 length: 13 amino acids. The CDR3 protein is CASTRQDRYEQYF. The CDR3 coding sequence is TGTGCCAGCACCAGACAGGATCGCTACGAGCAGTACTTC.

Only a few counts were recorded for this clone. The chain joins TRBV10-2 to TRBJ2-7; D unclear. V was pared by 5 bases and J by 3 bases, with 8 bases between. The CDR3 has 12 amino acids. Germline-derived CDR1 and CDR2 are WSHSY and SAAADI. CDR3 protein: CASSNSYYEQYF. The DNA of the CDR3 is TGCGCCAGCAGTAACAGTTACTACGAGCAGTACTTC.

About this clone itself: This CDR3 is also generated by other DNA sequences in the sample. The chain carries TRBV6-5 and TRBJ1-1; TRBD1 is a possible D gene (5 bases). Germline lookup yields CDR1 MNHEY and CDR2 SVGAGI. The CDR3 is 15 amino acids. V lost 0 bases, J lost 1 base, and 9 bases lay in between. This chain's CDR3 is CASSYSGRGNTEAFF. The DNA for the CDR3 is TGTGCCAGCAGTTACTCGGGGAGGGGGAACACTGAAGCTTTCTTT.